This T cell receptor (beta chain) emerged from a study of blood T cell repertoires in COVID-19. For the study at large: The analysed material was cDNA or gDNA that came from T cells, B-cell-depleted T cells, or PBMCs.

Per the original data handling: Amplification of reference gene primers was used by the study to estimate nucleated cell counts. Sequencing was performed with immunoSEQ multiplex PCR; in TCRdb, only in-frame clones are kept and a portion is missing. That table is the source of V, J and clone size, and D and trimming were worked out from the DNA. The table records about 220,000 clones, around three quarters of them present only once. The CDR3 runs to 12 residues. Trimming shortened V by 7 bases and J by 1 base, and 10 bases separated the two germline ends. Germline CDR1 reads SQVTM; CDR2 reads ANQGSEA.

The gene calls are TRBV29-1 and TRBJ1-1; D unresolved. This receptor was identified in a woman aged 70 to 79 with acute or convalescent COVID-19. The material sequenced was peripheral blood. CDR3 DNA sequence: TGCAGCGCCGGGAAGTCGAACACTGAAGCTTTCTTT. Translating it yields CSAGKSNTEAFF.